These 13 T cell receptor beta chains were all obtained from the same sample, sequenced in a study of tumor and adjacent non-tumor tissue in lung cancer. RNA was extracted from bulk tissue without any cell sorting. A modified ARM-PCR protocol with three rounds of nested PCR amplified TCRbeta. Each CDR3 protein gets one entry after TCRdb re-called the multiplex PCR reads with MiXCR. The table lists under 150,000 distinct CDR3 sequences, roughly 66% of them singletons. The sample comprised lung tumor tissue. Source of these receptors: a man in his sixties with small cell lung cancer.

With regard to this clonotype: One end of the junction is discordant with germline, which a read error may explain. The chain couples TRBV11-3 to TRBJ2-1; 12 bases align to TRBD2. Germline-derived CDR1 and CDR2 are SGHNT and YENEEA. The length of the CDR3 is 18 residues. CDR3 sequence reads: CASNLVTVSASGRVEQFF. CDR3 nucleotide sequence: TGTGCCAGCAACTTAGTAACCGTATCGGCTAGCGGGAGGGTTGAGCAGTTCTTC.

This clonotype turned up a few times. The chain joins TRBV29-1 to TRBJ2-1, with 9 bases that match TRBD2. J lost 8 bases, V lost 8 bases, and 10 bases had no gene match. CDR1 is SQVTM, CDR2 ANQGSEA, per germline. The CDR3 is 13 amino acids. The CDR3 region is CSTGAGGPYEQFF. CDR3 DNA: TGCAGCACGGGGGCGGGAGGGCCCTATGAGCAGTTCTTC.

As regards this clonotype: Sequence at one end of the junction differs from germline and may be a read error. The rearrangement joins TRBV20-1 to TRBJ2-4; TRBD2 aligns across 9 bases. Germline CDR1 reads DFQATT; CDR2 reads SNEGSKA (reference sequence). The CDR3 spans 16 residues. The CDR3 loop is CTAREAASGARGIQYF. CDR3 bases: TGCACTGCTAGAGAGGCTGCTAGCGGGGCCCGCGGCATTCAGTACTTC.

This clonotype was detected many times. J is TRBJ2-2 and V is TRBV20-1; 8 positions match TRBD1. The J segment lost 2 bases and the V segment lost 2 bases, leaving 1 base of the junction unmatched. This CDR3 has 14 amino acids. Germline assignment: CDR1 DFQATT and CDR2 SNEGSKA (reference sequence). CDR3 nucleotide sequence: TGCAGTGCTAGACAGGGGGCTAACACCGGGGAGCTGTTTTTT. It yields the protein CSARQGANTGELFF.

Details on this clonotype: Germline and junction disagree at one end, which may indicate a read error. J is TRBJ1-5 and V is TRBV5-6; D is uncertain. The CDR3 length is 15 residues. Per the germline V gene, CDR1 is SGHDT and CDR2 is YYEEEE. The CDR3 loop reads CASSRSGLSNQSQHF. Here the CDR3 DNA reads TGTGCCAGCAGCCGTTCAGGATTAAGCAATCAGTCCCAGCATTTT.

To note about this clonotype: The junction departs from the called germline gene at one end, perhaps through a read error. J is TRBJ2-3 and V is TRBV29-1; D gene ambiguous. Germline lookup yields CDR1 SQVTM and CDR2 ANQGSEA. This CDR3 spans 15 amino acids. CDR3: CNVEDLGRCTDTQYF. The CDR3 region has the DNA TGTAACGTTGAAGATCTCGGACGGTGCACAGATACGCAGTATTTT.

The rearrangement uses TRBV11-3 and TRBJ2-7; D is uncertain. The germline V gene has CDR1 SGHNT and CDR2 YENEEA. The V end was cut by 4 bases, the J end by 5 bases, with 18 bases between. The CDR3 loop spans 15 amino acids. CDR3 coding DNA: TGTGCCAGCAGCTCCGAGACGGTCAGTCCCCACGAGCAGTACTTC. The encoded protein is CASSSETVSPHEQYF.

The sample holds one count of this clonotype. The V call is TRBV4-1, the J call TRBJ2-7, with D perhaps being TRBD1 or TRBD2 (5 bases each). Trimming shortened V by 2 bases and J by 2 bases, and 13 bases separated the two germline ends. CDR1 and CDR2 (germline): MGHRA, YSYEKL. CDR3 length: 15 amino acids. The CDR3 protein is CASSQTGTVTYEQYF. DNA for the CDR3: TGCGCCAGCAGCCAAACTGGGACGGTTACCTACGAGCAGTACTTC.

The chain uses TRBV10-3 and TRBJ2-7; D is possibly TRBD2 (7 bases). This CDR3 spans 13 amino acids. Trimming stripped 3 bases from V and 8 bases from J, with 14 bases between. Per the germline V gene, CDR1 is ENHRY and CDR2 is SYGVKD. Written as DNA, the CDR3 is TGTGCCATCAGTGACAGTAGGGGGGGTAAGCAGTACGTC. Translated, it gives CAISDSRGGKQYV.

This clonotype appeared once. The junction departs from the called germline gene at one end, perhaps through a read error. The V and J genes are TRBV29-1 and TRBJ1-5; weak D call: TRBD1 (6 bases). Germline values: CDR1 SQVTM, CDR2 ANQGSEA. The CDR3 extends over 12 amino acids. The CDR3 loop is CSEGGLGQPHHF. In nucleotides, the CDR3 is TGCAGCGAGGGGGGGTTAGGGCAGCCCCATCATTTT.

With regard to this clonotype: The CDR3 ends on some other residue instead of the conserved phenylalanine or tryptophan, so this is likely a read error. The gene calls are TRBV6-6 and TRBJ2-7; 9 bases map to TRBD2. CDR3 length: 15 residues. Germline V gene lookup returns CDR1 MNHNY and CDR2 SVGAGI (reference sequence). Trimming removed 6 bases from V and 5 bases from J; junction bases left unmatched: 11. CDR3 loop: CASRAVSGRSDEQYY. For the CDR3, the DNA is TGTGCCAGCAGAGCCGTTAGCGGGAGATCGGACGAGCAGTACTAC.

The count of this clonotype is one. The junction and the germline gene differ at one end; a read error may be behind it. This chain uses TRBV11-2 with TRBJ1-2; 9 positions agree with TRBD1. This CDR3 is built from 14 residues. CDR1 and CDR2 from the germline V gene are SGHAT and FQNNGV. The CDR3 DNA follows: TGTGACAGCAGTTCAGCCGGGACAGGGTACGGCTACACCTTC. It translates to CDSSSAGTGYGYTF.

Concerning this clonotype: A read error may explain this, as a much larger clone is one base away. The missing conserved phenylalanine or tryptophan at the end of this CDR3 makes a read error likely. The genes are TRBV6-5 and TRBJ2-5, with 15 bases matching TRBD2. The CDR3 sequence is 17 residues long. The ends lost 6 bases at V and 0 bases at J; junction bases unmatched: 5. The germline V gene encodes CDR1 MNHEY and CDR2 SVGAGI. This CDR3 reads CASRPGTSGRYQETQYC. CDR3 sequence (DNA): TGTGCCAGCAGACCGGGGACTAGCGGGAGGTACCAAGAGACCCAGTACTGC.